What follows are 13 T cell receptor beta chains derived from one specimen sequenced in a study of T cell changes during pregnancy in multiple sclerosis. Using immunoSEQ multiplex PCR, the repertoire was profiled, and TCRdb retains in-frame clones only, with some absent. This table has 40,000 to 60,000 clones, approximately 93% appearing once. The material sequenced was CD4+ T cells from peripheral blood mononuclear cells, taken in the third trimester of pregnancy. Receptor source: a female donor with multiple sclerosis, enrolled in a pregnancy study.

The V and J genes are TRBV5-1 and TRBJ1-4; 10 positions agree with TRBD1. The CDR3 contains 14 residues. V gave up 3 bases and J gave up 9 bases; unmatched junction bases: 5. The germline V gene encodes CDR1 SGHRS and CDR2 YFSETQ. CDR3 sequence (DNA): TGCGCCAGCAGCTCCTCGGGACAGGGGCAAAAACTGTTTTTT. As protein: CASSSSGQGQKLFF.

The sample holds one count of this clone. V and J are TRBV29-1 and TRBJ1-2, with TRBD1 identical over 10 bases. Trimming took 5 bases from V and 8 from J; bases not matched to a gene: 5. Germline V gene lookup returns CDR1 SQVTM and CDR2 ANQGSEA. The CDR3 contains 12 residues. As DNA, the CDR3 is TGCAGCGTTAGACAGGGGGCTGGAGGCTACACCTTC. Its protein is CSVRQGAGGYTF.

The chain couples TRBV28 to TRBJ1-1, with 9 positions matching TRBD1. Germline V lookup: CDR1 MDHEN, CDR2 SYDVKM. V dropped 7 bases and J dropped 5; count of bases not matched to a gene: 8. The CDR3 has 14 amino acids. The CDR3 DNA is TGTGCCAGCAAGCTACAGGGGGCGCGAACTGAAGCTTTCTTT. Amino acid sequence: CASKLQGARTEAFF.

The count of this clone is one. The chain uses TRBV5-6 and TRBJ1-2; D is possibly TRBD1 (5 bases). The CDR3 extends over 12 amino acids. Trimming took off 1 base at V and 7 bases at J, with 8 bases between the two ends. Germline-derived CDR1 and CDR2 are SGHDT and YYEEEE. CDR3 region: CASSLFGGGYTF. CDR3 DNA: TGTGCCAGCAGCTTGTTCGGGGGTGGCTACACCTTC.

This chain's CDR3 is CASKKLAGFYEQYF. DNA for the CDR3: TGTGCCAGCAAGAAACTAGCGGGGTTTTACGAGCAGTACTTC. The chain carries TRBV21-1 and TRBJ2-7; TRBD2, as called in the table, went unchecked against the DNA. TRBV21-1 is a pseudogene segment. This CDR3 has 14 amino acids.

This chain connects TRBV30 to TRBJ2-5; 9 bases fit TRBD2. Trimming took 0 bases from V and 4 from J; bases not matched to a gene: 9. Germline CDR1 GTSNPN, CDR2 SVGIG (reference sequence). This CDR3 contains 16 residues. The DNA of the CDR3 is TGTGCCTGGAGTGTACTGGCGGGAGGGCCCGCAGAGACCCAGTACTTC. Amino acids: CAWSVLAGGPAETQYF.

This sequence joins TRBV27 and TRBJ2-1, with 10 bases fitting TRBD2. The germline CDR1 and CDR2 sequences are MNHEY and SMNVEV (reference sequence). The V segment lost 6 bases and the J segment 8 bases; nucleotides outside the gene matches: 10. CDR3 length: 15 amino acids. In nucleotides, the CDR3 is TGTGCCAGCAGGGACAGCGGGAGGGTTTACTATGAGCAGTTCTTC. This gives the protein CASRDSGRVYYEQFF.

This rearrangement joins TRBV7-9 to TRBJ2-3, with 11 bases fitting TRBD2. The V segment lost 3 bases and the J segment 0 bases; nucleotides outside the gene matches: 5. The CDR3 spans 17 residues. Germline V gene lookup returns CDR1 SEHNR and CDR2 FQNEAQ (reference sequence). In DNA, the CDR3 is TGTGCCAGCAGCTTGTTACTAGCGGGGGCTAGCACAGATACGCAGTATTTT. Amino acids: CASSLLLAGASTDTQYF.

The V call is TRBV9, the J call TRBJ2-1, with 7 bases fitting TRBD2. The CDR3 spans 14 residues. Looked up from germline, CDR1 is SGDLS and CDR2 is YYNGEE. The trim removed 3 bases at V and 9 bases at J, leaving 9 bases unmatched. The CDR3 protein is CASSAGTKGGEQFF. CDR3 DNA: TGTGCCAGCAGCGCCGGGACTAAAGGCGGTGAGCAGTTCTTC.

This clone was counted a single time. V usage is TRBV21-1 and J usage is TRBJ1-2. TRBV21-1 corresponds to a pseudogene. The CDR3 runs 14 residues. The CDR3: CASSKDEGAVGYTF. CDR3 nucleotide sequence: TGTGCCAGCAGCAAAGATGAGGGAGCGGTTGGCTACACCTTC.

Written as DNA, the CDR3 is TGTGCCAGCAGCGGGCACCTGGGGCGAGATACGCAGTATTTT. Protein product: CASSGHLGRDTQYF. This chain links TRBV9 with TRBJ2-3; TRBD1 might be the D (5 bases). Between the trimmed V and J ends, which lost 3 bases and 5 bases, there was a span of 13 bases. CDR1 SGDLS and CDR2 YYNGEE come from the germline V gene. This CDR3 has 14 amino acids.

V is TRBV7-9 and J is TRBJ1-3; unclear D gene. V was cut by 5 bases and J by 2 bases, with 13 bases left in between. The CDR3 has 15 amino acids. The V gene's germline CDR1 is SEHNR and CDR2 FQNEAQ (reference sequence). CDR3 nucleotide sequence: TGTGCCAGCAGCGAAGGAAGGAGCGCTGGAAACACCATATATTTT. Translated: CASSEGRSAGNTIYF.

The V gene is TRBV27, the J gene TRBJ2-2; D ambiguous. This CDR3 is 12 amino acids long. The V gene lost 6 bases and the J gene lost 7 bases, with 9 bases spanning the gap. Germline CDR1 MNHEY, CDR2 SMNVEV (reference sequence). CDR3 coding DNA: TGTGCCAGCAGCCCCCCATTCGGGGAGCTGTTTTTT. It yields the protein CASSPPFGELFF.